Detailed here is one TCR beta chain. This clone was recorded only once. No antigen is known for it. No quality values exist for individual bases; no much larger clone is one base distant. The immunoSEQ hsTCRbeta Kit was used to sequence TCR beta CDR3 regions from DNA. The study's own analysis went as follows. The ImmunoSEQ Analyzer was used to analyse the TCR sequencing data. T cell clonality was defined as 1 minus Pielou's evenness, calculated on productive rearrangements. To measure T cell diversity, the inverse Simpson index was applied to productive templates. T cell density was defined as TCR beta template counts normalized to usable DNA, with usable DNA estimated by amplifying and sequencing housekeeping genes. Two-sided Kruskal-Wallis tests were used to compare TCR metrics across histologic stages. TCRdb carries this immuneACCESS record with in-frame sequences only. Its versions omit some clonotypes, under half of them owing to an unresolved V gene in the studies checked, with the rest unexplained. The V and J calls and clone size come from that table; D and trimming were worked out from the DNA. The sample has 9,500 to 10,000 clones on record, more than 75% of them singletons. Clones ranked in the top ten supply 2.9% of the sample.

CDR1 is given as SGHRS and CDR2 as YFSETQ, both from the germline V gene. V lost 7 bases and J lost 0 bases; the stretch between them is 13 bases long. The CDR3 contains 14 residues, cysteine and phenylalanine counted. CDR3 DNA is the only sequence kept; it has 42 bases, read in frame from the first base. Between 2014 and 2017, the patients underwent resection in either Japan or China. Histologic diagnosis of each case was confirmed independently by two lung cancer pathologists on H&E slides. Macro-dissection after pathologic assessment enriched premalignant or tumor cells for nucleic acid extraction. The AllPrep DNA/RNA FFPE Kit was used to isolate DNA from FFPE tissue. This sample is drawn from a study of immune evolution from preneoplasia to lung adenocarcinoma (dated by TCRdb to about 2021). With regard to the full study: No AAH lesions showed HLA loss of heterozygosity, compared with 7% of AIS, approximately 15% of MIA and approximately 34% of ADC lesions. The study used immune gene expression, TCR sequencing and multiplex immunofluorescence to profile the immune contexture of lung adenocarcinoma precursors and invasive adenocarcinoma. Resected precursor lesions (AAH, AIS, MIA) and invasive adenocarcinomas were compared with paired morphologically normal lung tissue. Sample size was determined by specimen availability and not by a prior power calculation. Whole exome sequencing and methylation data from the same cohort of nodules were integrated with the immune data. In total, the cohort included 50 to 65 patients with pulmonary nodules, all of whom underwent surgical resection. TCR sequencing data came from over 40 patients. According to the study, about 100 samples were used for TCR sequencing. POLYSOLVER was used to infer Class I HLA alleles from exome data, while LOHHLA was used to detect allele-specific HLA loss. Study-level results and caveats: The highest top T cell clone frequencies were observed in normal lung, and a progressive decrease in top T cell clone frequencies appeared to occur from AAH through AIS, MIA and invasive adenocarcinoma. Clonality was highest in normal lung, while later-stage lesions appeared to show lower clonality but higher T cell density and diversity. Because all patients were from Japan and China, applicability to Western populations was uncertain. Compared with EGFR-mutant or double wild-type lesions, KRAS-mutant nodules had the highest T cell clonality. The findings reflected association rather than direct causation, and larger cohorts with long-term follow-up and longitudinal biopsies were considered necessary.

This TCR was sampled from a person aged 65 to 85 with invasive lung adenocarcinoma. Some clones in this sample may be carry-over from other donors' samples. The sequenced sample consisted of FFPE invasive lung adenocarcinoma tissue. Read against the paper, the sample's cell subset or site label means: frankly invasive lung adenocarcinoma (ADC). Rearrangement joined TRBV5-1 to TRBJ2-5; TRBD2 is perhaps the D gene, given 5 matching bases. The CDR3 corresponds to CASSQVGDQETQYF. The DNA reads TGCGCCAGCTCCCAGGTCGGGGACCAAGAGACCCAGTACTTC.